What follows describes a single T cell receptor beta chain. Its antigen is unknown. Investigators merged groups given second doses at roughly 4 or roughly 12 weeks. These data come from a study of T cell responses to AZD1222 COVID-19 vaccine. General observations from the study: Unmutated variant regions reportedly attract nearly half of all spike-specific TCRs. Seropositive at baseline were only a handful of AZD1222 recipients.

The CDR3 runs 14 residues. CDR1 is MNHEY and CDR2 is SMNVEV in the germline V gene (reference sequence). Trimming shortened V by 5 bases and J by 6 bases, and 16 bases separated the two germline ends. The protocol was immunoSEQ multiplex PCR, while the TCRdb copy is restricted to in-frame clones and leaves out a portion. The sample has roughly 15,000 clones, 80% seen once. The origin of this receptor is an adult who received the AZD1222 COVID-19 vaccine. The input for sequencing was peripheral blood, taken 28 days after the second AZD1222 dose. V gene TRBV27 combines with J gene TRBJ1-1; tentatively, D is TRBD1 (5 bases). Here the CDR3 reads CASSPLVGVPEAFF. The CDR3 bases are TGTGCCAGCAGTCCTCTGGTGGGGGTGCCTGAAGCTTTCTTT.